One sample yielded the 15 T cell receptor beta chains listed below, sequenced in a study of T cells in Graves' hyperthyroidism and ophthalmopathy. Using RNA transcripts as the source, TCR beta CDR3 regions were amplified. During a first-round RT-PCR of the TCR CDR3, the HTBI primer set was used. TCRdb re-derived calls from the multiplex PCR reads in MiXCR, one entry per CDR3 protein. Here the sample spans roughly 700,000 distinct CDR3 sequences, about 35% being singletons. Sequencing was carried out using blood. Receptors were obtained from a woman aged 40 to 50 with Graves' hyperthyroidism.

V and J are TRBV9 and TRBJ1-5; D not certain. This CDR3 spans 15 amino acids. The germline gives CDR1 SGDLS, CDR2 YYNGEE. V was trimmed by 3 bases and J by 0 bases, leaving 10 bases between them. The CDR3 protein is CASSADGDSNQPQHF. DNA for the CDR3: TGTGCCAGCAGCGCGGACGGGGATAGCAATCAGCCCCAGCATTTT.

In the case of this clonotype: Since a much larger clone is just one base distant, this may be a read error. The V call is TRBV7-2, the J call TRBJ1-2, with D maybe TRBD1 (6 bases). This CDR3 has 18 residues. CDR1 and CDR2 (germline): SGHTA, FQGNSA. V was pared by 3 bases and J by 4 bases, with 24 bases between. As DNA, the CDR3 is TGTACCAGCAGCTTCCGGCCCGACAGGAGCCGTTGGAGCTATGGCTACACCTTC. This encodes CTSSFRPDRSRWSYGYTF.

V gene TRBV12-3 or TRBV12-4 combines with J gene TRBJ2-7; TRBD1 matches at 9 bases. The CDR3 covers 16 residues. Unmatched junction bases numbered 10, after V lost 3 bases and J lost 4 bases. The CDR3 protein is CASSLVGTGRGYEQYF. The CDR3 region has the DNA TGTGCCAGCAGTTTGGTGGGGACAGGGAGAGGATACGAGCAGTACTTC.

This clonotype was seen repeatedly, ten times or more. The chain recombines TRBV25-1 with TRBJ1-1, with 10 bases that match TRBD1. Germline V gene sequence: CDR1 MGHDK, CDR2 SYGVNS. V gave up 1 base and J gave up 5 bases; unmatched junction bases: 10. The CDR3 is made up of 17 amino acids. The CDR3 nucleotides are TGTGCCAGCAGTGAATGGGGGACAGGGGATTTCGGGACTGAAGCTTTCTTT. Its translation is CASSEWGTGDFGTEAFF.

The CDR3 region has the DNA TGCAGTGCTTACAGGGAGAGCTCCTACGAGCAGTACTTC. It specifies CSAYRESSYEQYF. The rearrangement joins TRBV20-1 to TRBJ2-7; weak D call: TRBD1 (6 bases). Germline loops: CDR1 DFQATT, CDR2 SNEGSKA (reference sequence). The CDR3 totals 13 residues. Trimming pared 5 bases from V and 0 bases from J, leaving 11 bases between.

The chain is built from TRBV4-2 and TRBJ2-7; weak D call: TRBD2 (6 bases). The CDR3 totals 16 residues. V lost 1 base and J lost 0, with 13 bases in between. Germline assignment: CDR1 LGHNA and CDR2 YNFKEQ. CDR3 nucleotides: TGTGCCAGCAGCCAAGTTGTAGCGGAGGGCTCCTACGAGCAGTACTTC. Residues: CASSQVVAEGSYEQYF.

The chain carries TRBV5-4 and TRBJ2-7; D may correspond to TRBD1 or TRBD2 (5 bases each). V was cut by 0 bases and J by 6 bases, with 10 bases left in between. The CDR3 has 13 amino acids. The germline V gene encodes CDR1 SGHNT and CDR2 YYREEE (reference sequence). CDR3 coding DNA: TGTGCCAGCAGCTTGGGGGGACGCGGCGAGCAGTACTTC. This sequence encodes CASSLGGRGEQYF.

This clonotype showed up just a few times. The rearrangement uses TRBV5-8 and TRBJ2-7; 7 positions agree with TRBD2. The CDR3 spans 15 residues. The J segment lost 3 bases and the V segment lost 4 bases, leaving 10 bases of the junction unmatched. Germline lookup yields CDR1 SGHTS and CDR2 YDEGEE. CDR3: CASSHPWGGLYEQYF. The CDR3 region has the DNA TGTGCCAGCAGCCACCCCTGGGGAGGGCTCTACGAGCAGTACTTC.

This clonotype has ten or more counts. This chain links TRBV29-1 with TRBJ1-5, with D unresolved. Trimming left V 5 bases short and J 1 base short, with 6 bases between. The CDR3 length is 12 residues. From germline, CDR1 is SQVTM and CDR2 ANQGSEA. In DNA, the CDR3 is TGCAGCGTTCTTCTCAGCAATCAGCCCCAGCATTTT. Translating it yields CSVLLSNQPQHF.

This clonotype was seen once. CDR3: CASSLDLSGANEQFF. CDR3 nucleotides: TGTGCCAGCAGCTTAGACCTTAGCGGGGCCAATGAGCAGTTCTTC. J is TRBJ2-1 and V is TRBV11-2, with TRBD2 matching 8 bases. The trim removed 0 bases at V and 6 bases at J, leaving 4 bases unmatched. Germline CDR1 SGHAT, CDR2 FQNNGV. This CDR3 comprises 15 residues.

V is TRBV7-9 and J is TRBJ1-6; D might be TRBD1 (5 bases). The CDR3 runs to 17 residues. V lost 6 bases, J lost 5 bases, and 20 bases lay in between. Germline V gene sequence: CDR1 SEHNR, CDR2 FQNEAQ (reference sequence). This CDR3 is CASSAPLAGRDNSPLHF. CDR3 nucleotide sequence: TGTGCCAGCAGTGCTCCCTTGGCAGGGCGAGATAATTCACCCCTCCACTTT.

This clonotype was picked up a small number of times. V gene TRBV20-1 combines with J gene TRBJ2-7; possibly TRBD1 or TRBD2 for D (5 bases each). With the DNA end fitting TRBJ2-1 better, the J assignment may be wrong. From germline, CDR1 is DFQATT and CDR2 SNEGSKA (reference sequence). The CDR3 runs 12 residues. CDR3 loop: CSQGRDGNEQFF. CDR3 nucleotides: TGCAGTCAGGGACGGGATGGGAATGAGCAGTTCTTC.

This clonotype has at least ten counts. The rearrangement uses TRBV7-9 and TRBJ1-1; weak D call: TRBD1 (6 bases). The V end was cut by 0 bases, the J end by 0 bases, with 14 bases between. The germline gives CDR1 SEHNR, CDR2 FQNEAQ (reference sequence). The CDR3 covers 17 residues. CDR3 nucleotides: TGTGCCAGCAGCTTAGCGGGGGGGGCGGAGATGAACACTGAAGCTTTCTTT. It yields the protein CASSLAGGAEMNTEAFF.

This clonotype was counted a few times. The gene calls are TRBV7-2 and TRBJ1-2, with 8 bases matching TRBD1. Germline V gene data show CDR1 as SGHTA and CDR2 as FQGNSA. V lost 5 bases, J lost 5 bases, and 10 bases stayed unmatched. The CDR3 is 15 amino acids. The CDR3 coding sequence is TGTGCCAGCAGCCCCTGGGCAGGGGGCCGTTATGGCTACACCTTC. This translates into CASSPWAGGRYGYTF.

This clonotype appeared a few times. V is TRBV3-1 and J is TRBJ2-6; D call uncertain. The CDR3 runs to 15 residues. V lost 0 bases to trimming and J lost 2 bases, with 5 bases between them. Germline assignment: CDR1 LGHDT and CDR2 YNNKEL (reference sequence). The CDR3 region has the DNA TGTGCCAGCAGCCAAGACTTGACTGGGGCCAACGTCCTGACTTTC. Translation gives CASSQDLTGANVLTF.